The 30 T cell receptor beta chains reported below all come from one sample, sequenced in a study of T cell responses to AZD1222 COVID-19 vaccine. Clones were sequenced by immunoSEQ multiplex PCR, and TCRdb holds only the in-frame ones, with some missing. The repertoire holds roughly 80,000 clones, with roughly 88% as singletons. The sample consisted of peripheral blood, taken on day 0 of MenACWY control vaccination. The origin of the receptors is an adult in good health.

The rearrangement joins TRBV10-3 to TRBJ1-1; tentative D call: TRBD1 (5 bases). Germline lookup yields CDR1 ENHRY and CDR2 SYGVKD. Between the trimmed V and J ends, which lost 6 bases and 6 bases, there was a span of 11 bases. The CDR3 runs to 12 residues. Written as DNA, the CDR3 is TGTGCCATCAGGCCCGGGGGGGCTGAAGCTTTCTTT. Protein product: CAIRPGGAEAFF.

Notes on this clone: This CDR3 is also generated by other DNA sequences in the sample. The V call is TRBV19, the J call TRBJ1-3, with D unclear. Trimming removed 10 bases at V and 0 bases at J, with 4 bases between. Germline CDR1 and CDR2: LNHDA and SQIVND (reference sequence). The CDR3 has 11 amino acids. The CDR3 nucleotides read TGTGCCACAGGCTCTGGAAACACCATATATTTT. Encoded protein: CATGSGNTIYF.

The chain carries TRBV12-3 or TRBV12-4 and TRBJ1-1; perhaps TRBD1 as D (6 bases). This CDR3 has 13 amino acids. The ends were cut back, 7 bases at V and 2 bases at J, with 11 bases in the middle. CDR3 bases: TGTGCCAGCAATCCACAGGGAAACACTGAAGCTTTCTTT. Encoded protein: CASNPQGNTEAFF.

This chain uses TRBV4-1 with TRBJ1-4; no definite D call. The V end lost 0 bases, the J end lost 6 bases, and 17 bases lay between the germline ends. The germline CDR1 and CDR2 sequences are MGHRA and YSYEKL. The CDR3 totals 17 residues. CDR3 region: CASSQEGSLARYEKLFF. The CDR3 region has the DNA TGCGCCAGCAGCCAAGAAGGCAGCCTCGCGAGGTATGAAAAACTGTTTTTT.

A single count supports this clone. The chain recombines TRBV18 with TRBJ1-2, with 11 bases fitting TRBD1. The junction had 8 bases not matched to a gene; V was cut back by 3 bases and J by 8 bases. CDR1 and CDR2 from the germline V gene are KGHSH and LQKENI. The CDR3 loop spans 15 amino acids. CDR3 region: CASSPARTGGGGYTF. In nucleotides, the CDR3 is TGTGCCAGCTCACCCGCCAGGACAGGGGGCGGAGGCTACACCTTC.

The V call is TRBV18, the J call TRBJ2-5; tentatively, D is TRBD2 (5 bases). The germline CDR1 and CDR2 sequences are KGHSH and LQKENI. The CDR3 is 13 residues long. Trimming pared 3 bases from V and 5 bases from J, leaving 10 bases between. The CDR3 DNA reads as TGTGCCAGCTCACCGGGAGTGATGGAGACCCAGTACTTC. The encoded protein is CASSPGVMETQYF. Drawing the rest from reference TRBV18 and TRBJ2-5, the complete variable domain is NAGVMQNPRHLVRRRGQEARLRCSPMKGHSHVYWYRQLPEEGLKFMVYLQKENIIDESGMPKERFSAEFPKEGPSILRIQQVVRGDSAAYFCASSPGVMETQYFGPGTRLLVL.

The chain carries TRBV5-4 and TRBJ2-5, with D perhaps given as TRBD1 or TRBD2 (5 bases each). CDR3 length: 14 amino acids. Germline CDR1 SGHNT, CDR2 YYREEE (reference sequence). The ends were cut back, 2 bases at V and 8 bases at J, with 16 bases in the middle. The CDR3 loop reads CASSFSGPVTTQYF. The CDR3 nucleotides are TGTGCCAGCAGCTTTTCGGGGCCCGTCACCACCCAGTACTTC. The whole variable domain, remainder taken from reference TRBV5-4 and TRBJ2-5, is ETGVTQSPTHLIKTRGQQVTLRCSSQSGHNTVSWYQQALGQGPQFIFQYYREEENGRGNFPPRFSGLQFPNYSSELNVNALELDDSALYLCASSFSGPVTTQYFGPGTRLLVL.

The DNA for the CDR3 is TGCAGTGCTAGTGAGTTCTCTGGAAACACCATATATTTT. Its translation is CSASEFSGNTIYF. J is TRBJ1-3 and V is TRBV20-1; the D is unclear. V was clipped by 3 bases and J by 0 bases, with 6 bases between them. The length of the CDR3 is 13 residues. Germline assignment: CDR1 DFQATT and CDR2 SNEGSKA (reference sequence).

The chain uses TRBV24-1 and TRBJ2-3; 8 bases match TRBD1. Germline lookup yields CDR1 KGHDR and CDR2 SFDVKD. The trim removed 4 bases at V and 5 bases at J, leaving 4 bases unmatched. The CDR3 covers 14 residues. The CDR3 loop reads CATSDRGREDTQYF. CDR3 in DNA: TGTGCCACCAGTGACAGGGGGCGGGAAGATACGCAGTATTTT.

The gene calls are TRBV7-2 and TRBJ2-7; 9 bases fit TRBD2. Germline assignment: CDR1 SGHTA and CDR2 FQGNSA. V shed 5 bases and J 2 bases; nucleotides not matched to a gene: 10. The CDR3 runs 16 residues. The CDR3 DNA sequence: TGTGCCAGCAGCCCTTTAGCGGGGGCCATCACCTACGAGCAGTACTTC. This encodes CASSPLAGAITYEQYF.

The V call is TRBV19, the J call TRBJ1-5; TRBD1 matches 10 bases. Germline V gene data show CDR1 as LNHDA and CDR2 as SQIVND (reference sequence). CDR3 length: 15 amino acids. V trimming: 6 bases; J trimming: 1 base; junction bases outside the gene matches: 3. CDR3 nucleotide sequence: TGTGCCAGTAGGGAGACAGGGGGCAGCAATCAGCCCCAGCATTTT. Protein sequence: CASRETGGSNQPQHF.

V usage is TRBV5-6 and J usage is TRBJ2-3; 11 bases align to TRBD2. CDR1 and CDR2 from the germline V gene are SGHDT and YYEEEE. The J segment lost 2 bases and the V segment lost 4 bases, leaving 6 bases of the junction unmatched. The CDR3 has 16 residues. The CDR3 DNA sequence: TGTGCCAGCAGCCCCAGGACTAGCGGGTTCACAGATACGCAGTATTTT. Translated, it gives CASSPRTSGFTDTQYF. Using reference TRBV5-6 and TRBJ2-3 for the parts outside the CDR3, the full variable domain is DAGVTQSPTHLIKTRGQQVTLRCSPKSGHDTVSWYQQALGQGPQFIFQYYEEEERQRGNFPDRFSGHQFPNYSSELNVNALLLGDSALYLCASSPRTSGFTDTQYFGPGTRLTVL.

The rearrangement joins TRBV30 to TRBJ1-1; D not resolved. V was pared by 0 bases and J by 4 bases, with 9 bases between. This CDR3 region has 13 residues. From germline, CDR1 is GTSNPN and CDR2 SVGIG (reference sequence). CDR3 DNA: TGTGCCTGGAGTGTACAGACACTCACTGAAGCTTTCTTT. This translates into CAWSVQTLTEAFF.

The chain employs TRBV6-2 or TRBV6-3 and TRBJ1-5, with no clear D. CDR3 length: 15 amino acids. CDR1 MNHEY and CDR2 SVGEGT come from the germline V gene. The V end lost 0 bases, the J end lost 4 bases, and 10 bases lay between the germline ends. The chain's CDR3 is CASSYSGVSNQPQHF. The CDR3 nucleotides read TGTGCCAGCAGTTACTCCGGGGTCAGTAATCAGCCCCAGCATTTT.

This clone was seen more than once but under ten times. The chain carries TRBV9 and TRBJ2-1; possibly TRBD2 for D (7 bases). This CDR3 has 18 amino acids. The germline V and J ends were trimmed by 6 bases and 2 bases, with 24 bases remaining between them. Germline V gene data show CDR1 as SGDLS and CDR2 as YYNGEE. CDR3 loop: CASTDGGPSSFTYNEQFF. For the CDR3, the DNA is TGTGCCAGCACCGACGGGGGGCCCTCATCATTTACCTACAATGAGCAGTTCTTC.

The rearrangement uses TRBV19 and TRBJ2-7; 8 bases agree with TRBD1. With 4 bases clipped from V and 0 bases from J, the junction kept 2 bases outside the gene matches. The CDR3 is made up of 14 amino acids. The germline V gene encodes CDR1 LNHDA and CDR2 SQIVND (reference sequence). CDR3 bases: TGTGCCAGTAGTAACAGGGGGATCTCCTACGAGCAGTACTTC. Amino acid sequence: CASSNRGISYEQYF.

J is TRBJ1-1 and V is TRBV9; a possible D gene is TRBD1 (5 bases). V was cut by 4 bases and J by 5 bases, with 12 bases left in between. The CDR3 has 13 amino acids. Germline V gene lookup returns CDR1 SGDLS and CDR2 YYNGEE. This chain's CDR3 is CASSPRGWTEAFF. In DNA, the CDR3 is TGTGCCAGCAGCCCACGGGGGTGGACTGAAGCTTTCTTT.

For the CDR3, the DNA is TGTGCCAGCAGCCGAGGGTGGGGGGACAATCAGCCCCAGCATTTT. Translated: CASSRGWGDNQPQHF. V gene TRBV28 combines with J gene TRBJ1-5; TRBD1 might be the D (5 bases). The V gene's germline CDR1 is MDHEN and CDR2 SYDVKM. The V end was cut by 6 bases, the J end by 3 bases, with 15 bases between. CDR3 size: 15 residues.

The chain links TRBV3-1 (or the pseudogene TRBV3-2) to TRBJ1-2; D gene unclear. CDR1 is LGHDT, CDR2 YNNKEL, per germline (reference sequence). Trimming left V 3 bases short and J 5 bases short, with 4 bases between. This CDR3 has 11 residues. CDR3 amino acids: CASSHGYGYTF. CDR3 nucleotides: TGTGCCAGCAGCCACGGGTATGGCTACACCTTC.

This clone was detected once. This chain links TRBV6-5 with TRBJ1-1; D remains ambiguous. V was pared by 4 bases and J by 11 bases, with 14 bases between. CDR3 length equals 12 residues. Germline loops: CDR1 MNHEY, CDR2 SVGAGI. The CDR3 sequence: CASSSFSMRAFF. DNA of the CDR3: TGTGCCAGCAGTTCGTTTAGTATGAGGGCTTTCTTT.

The rearrangement links TRBV18 to TRBJ1-5, with 8 bases identical to TRBD1. After removal of 4 bases from V and 4 bases from J, the junction contained 6 bases not matched to a gene. Germline V gives CDR1 KGHSH, CDR2 LQKENI. The CDR3 is made up of 15 amino acids. CDR3 DNA: TGTGCCAGCTCACGGGAGACAGGGGCGAATCAGCCCCAGCATTTT. It encodes CASSRETGANQPQHF.

Here the CDR3 DNA reads TGTGCCAGCAGTTACGGAGCTAGCGGGGGGAGGAACGAGCAGTACTTC. Its translation is CASSYGASGGRNEQYF. This chain joins TRBV6-2 or TRBV6-3 and TRBJ2-7; TRBD2 matches 11 bases. The CDR3 runs 16 residues. Germline V lookup: CDR1 MNHEY, CDR2 SVGEGT. V lost 2 bases and J lost 5; bases outside the gene matches: 8.

The chain has TRBV4-1 and TRBJ1-2; D is undetermined. V lost 1 base and J lost 7, with 19 bases in between. The CDR3 is 16 residues long. Germline V CDR1 and CDR2: MGHRA, YSYEKL. The CDR3 reads CASSQASGVGPAGYTF. CDR3 nucleotide sequence: TGCGCCAGCAGCCAAGCGAGCGGGGTAGGGCCAGCTGGCTACACCTTC.

The chain carries TRBV7-2 and TRBJ1-1; TRBD1 matches at 11 bases. The CDR3 is 16 amino acids. From germline, CDR1 is SGHTA and CDR2 FQGNSA. V gave up 5 bases and J gave up 4 bases; unmatched junction bases: 9. CDR3 loop: CASSRDRGRSGTEAFF. The CDR3 DNA follows: TGTGCCAGCAGCAGGGACAGGGGGAGGAGTGGCACTGAAGCTTTCTTT.

The CDR3 is CASSYGDGGYTF. The CDR3, as DNA: TGTGCCAGCAGTTACGGGGATGGAGGCTACACCTTC. The chain is built from TRBV6-5 and TRBJ1-2; D gene uncertain. With 2 bases removed from V and 8 bases from J, the gap between germline ends came to 9 bases. CDR3 size: 12 residues. The germline CDR1 and CDR2 sequences are MNHEY and SVGAGI.

The J gene is TRBJ2-3, the V gene TRBV28; D possibly corresponds to TRBD2 (6 bases). Looked up from germline, CDR1 is MDHEN and CDR2 is SYDVKM. The CDR3 is 11 residues long. With 8 bases removed from V and 3 bases from J, the gap between germline ends came to 6 bases. The CDR3 coding sequence is TGTGCCAGCCGGGAGACAGATACGCAGTATTTT. Its protein product is CASRETDTQYF.

J is TRBJ1-1 and V is TRBV14; possibly TRBD1 for D (6 bases). In germline, CDR1 is SGHDN, CDR2 FVKESK. The CDR3 consists of 12 residues. V was pared by 4 bases and J by 5 bases, with 8 bases between. CDR3 nucleotides: TGTGCCAGCAGCCCCGACAGGACTGAAGCTTTCTTT. Translated, it gives CASSPDRTEAFF.

This sequence joins TRBV27 and TRBJ1-6; the D gene is possibly TRBD1 (5 bases). CDR1 is MNHEY and CDR2 is SMNVEV in the germline V gene (reference sequence). CDR3 length: 13 amino acids. Trimming removed 10 bases from V and 7 bases from J, with 14 bases in between. The CDR3 DNA is TGTGCCACACGGGGTGGGGGGAATTCACCCCTCCACTTT. It translates to CATRGGGNSPLHF.

The rearrangement links TRBV11-3 to TRBJ2-5; 8 nucleotides line up with TRBD2. The CDR3 extends over 16 amino acids. V shed 5 bases and J 5 bases; nucleotides not matched to a gene: 13. Germline CDR1 is SGHNT and CDR2 is YENEEA. The CDR3 spells CASSPGTRASGETQYF. CDR3 nucleotide sequence: TGTGCCAGCAGCCCCGGGACTAGGGCCTCGGGGGAGACCCAGTACTTC.

The chain is built from TRBV15 and TRBJ1-4; D remains unclear. Germline CDR1 is LNHNV and CDR2 is YYDKDF (reference sequence). This CDR3 spans 13 amino acids. The ends were cut back, 1 base at V and 14 bases at J, with 14 bases in the middle. The CDR3 nucleotides are TGTGCCACCAGCAGAGGGGATCAGGCGCGGCTGTTTTTT. Its translation: CATSRGDQARLFF.